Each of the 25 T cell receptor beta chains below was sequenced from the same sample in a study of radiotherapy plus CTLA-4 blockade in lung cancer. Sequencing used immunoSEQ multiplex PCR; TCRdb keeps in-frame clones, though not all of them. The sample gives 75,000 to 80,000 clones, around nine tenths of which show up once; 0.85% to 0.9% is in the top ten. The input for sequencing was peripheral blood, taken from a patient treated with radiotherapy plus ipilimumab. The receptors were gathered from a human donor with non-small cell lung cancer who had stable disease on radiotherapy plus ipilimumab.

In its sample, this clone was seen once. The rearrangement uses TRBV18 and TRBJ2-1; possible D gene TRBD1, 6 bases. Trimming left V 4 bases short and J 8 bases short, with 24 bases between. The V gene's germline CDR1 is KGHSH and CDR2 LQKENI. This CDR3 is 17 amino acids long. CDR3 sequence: CASSQRAPGHLKDEQFF. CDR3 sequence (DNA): TGTGCCAGCTCACAGAGGGCCCCGGGACACTTGAAGGATGAGCAGTTCTTC. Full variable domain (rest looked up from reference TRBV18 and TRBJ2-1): NAGVMQNPRHLVRRRGQEARLRCSPMKGHSHVYWYRQLPEEGLKFMVYLQKENIIDESGMPKERFSAEFPKEGPSILRIQQVVRGDSAAYFCASSQRAPGHLKDEQFFGPGTRLTVL.

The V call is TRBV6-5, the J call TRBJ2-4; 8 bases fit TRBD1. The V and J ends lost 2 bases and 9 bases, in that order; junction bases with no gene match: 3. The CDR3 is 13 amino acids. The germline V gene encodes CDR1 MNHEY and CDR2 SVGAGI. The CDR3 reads CASSYDRGGIQYF. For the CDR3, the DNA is TGTGCCAGCAGTTACGACAGGGGAGGCATTCAGTACTTC.

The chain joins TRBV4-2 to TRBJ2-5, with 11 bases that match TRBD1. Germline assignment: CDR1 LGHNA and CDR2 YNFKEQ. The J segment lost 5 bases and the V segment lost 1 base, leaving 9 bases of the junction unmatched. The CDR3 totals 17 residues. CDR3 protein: CASSQAGTGGGGETQYF. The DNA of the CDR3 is TGTGCCAGCAGCCAAGCCGGGACAGGGGGGGGAGGGGAGACCCAGTACTTC.

CDR3 DNA sequence: TGTGCCATCAGTGCTCGGGAAGGGGGAACTGAAGCTTTCTTT. As protein: CAISAREGGTEAFF. The chain joins TRBV10-3 to TRBJ1-1, with a weak D call TRBD1 (6 bases). The CDR3 consists of 14 residues. Per germline, CDR1 ENHRY and CDR2 SYGVKD. V lost 4 bases and J lost 5, with 14 bases in between.

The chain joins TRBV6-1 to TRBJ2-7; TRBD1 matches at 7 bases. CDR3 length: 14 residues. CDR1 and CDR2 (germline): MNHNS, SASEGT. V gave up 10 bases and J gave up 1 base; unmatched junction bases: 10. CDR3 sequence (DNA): TGTGCCATGTCTCTTTCGGGACAGTCCTACGAGCAGTACTTC. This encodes CAMSLSGQSYEQYF.

CDR3: CASSLRGYGYTF. Here the CDR3 DNA reads TGTGCCAGCAGCCTACGTGGCTATGGCTACACCTTC. The chain uses TRBV6-5 and TRBJ1-2; no definite D call. The CDR3 consists of 12 residues. Trimming shortened V by 6 bases and J by 4 bases, and 9 bases separated the two germline ends. Germline loops: CDR1 MNHEY, CDR2 SVGAGI.

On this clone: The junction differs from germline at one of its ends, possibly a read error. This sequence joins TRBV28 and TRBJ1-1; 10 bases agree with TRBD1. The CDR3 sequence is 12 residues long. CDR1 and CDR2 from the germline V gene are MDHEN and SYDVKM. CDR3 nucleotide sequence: TGTGCCAGCAGTTTGCGTTGGGACAGGGGTAGCTTT. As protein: CASSLRWDRGSF.

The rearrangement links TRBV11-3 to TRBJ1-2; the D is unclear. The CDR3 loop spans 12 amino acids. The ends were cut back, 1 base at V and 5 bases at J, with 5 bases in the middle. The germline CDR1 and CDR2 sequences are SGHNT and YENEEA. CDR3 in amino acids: CASSLASYGYTF. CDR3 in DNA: TGTGCCAGCAGCTTAGCTAGTTATGGCTACACCTTC.

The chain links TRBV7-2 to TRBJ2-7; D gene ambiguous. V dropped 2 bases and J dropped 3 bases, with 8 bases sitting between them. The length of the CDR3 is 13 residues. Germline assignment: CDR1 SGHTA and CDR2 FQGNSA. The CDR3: CASSLPRRYEQYF. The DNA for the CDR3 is TGTGCCAGCAGCTTACCTAGACGCTACGAGCAGTACTTC.

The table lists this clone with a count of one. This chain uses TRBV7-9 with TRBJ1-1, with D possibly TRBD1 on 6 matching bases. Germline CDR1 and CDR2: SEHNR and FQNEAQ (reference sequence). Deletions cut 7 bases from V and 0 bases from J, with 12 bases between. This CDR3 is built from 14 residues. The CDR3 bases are TGTGCCAGCACCTCAGGGGTCCTGAACACTGAAGCTTTCTTT. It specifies CASTSGVLNTEAFF.

CDR3 nucleotides: TGTGCCAGCAGTTTATCGTCCAGGGGGCTTTACTATGGCTACACCTTC. Protein sequence: CASSLSSRGLYYGYTF. This chain links TRBV28 with TRBJ1-2; 8 bases match TRBD1. Germline-derived CDR1 and CDR2 are MDHEN and SYDVKM. CDR3 length equals 16 residues. V shed 1 base, J shed 3 bases, and the junction held 7 bases outside the gene matches.

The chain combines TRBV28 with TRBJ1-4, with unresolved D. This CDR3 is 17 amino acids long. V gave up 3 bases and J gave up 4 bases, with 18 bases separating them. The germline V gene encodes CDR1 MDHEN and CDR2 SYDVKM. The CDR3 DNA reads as TGTGCCAGCAGTTTGATCGGAAAGTTTAGACTTAATGAAAAACTGTTTTTT. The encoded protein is CASSLIGKFRLNEKLFF.

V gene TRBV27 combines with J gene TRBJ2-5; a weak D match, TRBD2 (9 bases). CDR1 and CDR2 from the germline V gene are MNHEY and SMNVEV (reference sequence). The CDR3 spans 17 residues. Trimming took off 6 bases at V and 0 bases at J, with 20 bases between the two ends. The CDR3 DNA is TGTGCCAGCAGACCCCAGGGGGCGGGGGGGCACCAAGAGACCCAGTACTTC. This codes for CASRPQGAGGHQETQYF.

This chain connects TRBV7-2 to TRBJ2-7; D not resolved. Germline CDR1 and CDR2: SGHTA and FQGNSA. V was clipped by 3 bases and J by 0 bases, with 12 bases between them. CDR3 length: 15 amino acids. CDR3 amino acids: CASSFRTQSSYEQYF. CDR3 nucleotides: TGTGCCAGCAGCTTTAGGACCCAGAGCTCCTACGAGCAGTACTTC.

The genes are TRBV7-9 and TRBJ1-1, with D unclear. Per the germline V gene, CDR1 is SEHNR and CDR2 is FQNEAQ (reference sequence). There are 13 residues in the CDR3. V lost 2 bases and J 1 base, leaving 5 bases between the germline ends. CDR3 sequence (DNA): TGTGCCAGCAGCTTAATGGGGAACACTGAAGCTTTCTTT. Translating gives CASSLMGNTEAFF.

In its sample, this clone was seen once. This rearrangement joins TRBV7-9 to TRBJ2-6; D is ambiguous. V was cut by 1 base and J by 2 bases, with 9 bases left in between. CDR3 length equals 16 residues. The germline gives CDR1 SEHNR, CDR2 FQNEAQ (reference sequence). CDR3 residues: CASSLVSAPGANVLTF. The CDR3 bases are TGTGCCAGCAGCTTAGTTTCTGCTCCTGGGGCCAACGTCCTGACTTTC.

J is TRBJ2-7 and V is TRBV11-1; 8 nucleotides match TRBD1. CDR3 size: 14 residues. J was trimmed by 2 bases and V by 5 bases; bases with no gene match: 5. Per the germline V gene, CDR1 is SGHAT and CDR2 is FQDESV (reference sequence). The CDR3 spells CASSRAQGAYEQYF. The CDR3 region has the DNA TGTGCCAGCAGCCGCGCACAGGGGGCCTACGAGCAGTACTTC.

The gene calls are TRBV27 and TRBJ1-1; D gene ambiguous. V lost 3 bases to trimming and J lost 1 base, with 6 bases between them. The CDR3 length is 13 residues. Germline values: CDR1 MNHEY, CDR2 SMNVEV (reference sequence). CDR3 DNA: TGTGCCAGCAGTTTGCTATGGAACACTGAAGCTTTCTTT. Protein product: CASSLLWNTEAFF.

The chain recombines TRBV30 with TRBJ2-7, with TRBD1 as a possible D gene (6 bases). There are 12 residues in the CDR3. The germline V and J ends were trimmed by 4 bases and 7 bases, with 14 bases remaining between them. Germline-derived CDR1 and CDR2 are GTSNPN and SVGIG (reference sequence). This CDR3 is CAWKSQGFEQYF. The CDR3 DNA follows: TGTGCCTGGAAATCACAGGGCTTTGAGCAGTACTTC.

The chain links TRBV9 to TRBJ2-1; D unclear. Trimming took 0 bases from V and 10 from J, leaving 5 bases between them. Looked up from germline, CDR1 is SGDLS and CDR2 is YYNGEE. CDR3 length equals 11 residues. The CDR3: CASSVEAEQFF. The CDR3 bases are TGTGCCAGCAGCGTAGAAGCGGAGCAGTTCTTC.

For the CDR3, the DNA is TGTGCCAGCAGTTACTCGGGGGACAGGGTTTACGAGCAGTACTTC. Translation: CASSYSGDRVYEQYF. This chain joins TRBV6-6 and TRBJ2-7; 9 bases are shared with TRBD1. V lost 0 bases to trimming and J lost 4 bases; unmatched junction nucleotides: 4. Looked up from germline, CDR1 is MNHNY and CDR2 is SVGAGI (reference sequence). CDR3 length: 15 residues.

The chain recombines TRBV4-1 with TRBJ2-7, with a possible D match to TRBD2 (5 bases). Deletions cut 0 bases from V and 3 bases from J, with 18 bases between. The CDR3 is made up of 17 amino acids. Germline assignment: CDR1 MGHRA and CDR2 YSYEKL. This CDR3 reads CASSQESRGGPYYEQYF. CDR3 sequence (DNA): TGCGCCAGCAGCCAAGAATCCCGAGGCGGGCCGTACTACGAGCAGTACTTC.

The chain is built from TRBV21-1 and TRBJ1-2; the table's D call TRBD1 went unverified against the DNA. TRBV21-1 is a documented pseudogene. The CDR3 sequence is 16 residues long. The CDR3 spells CASSKKNPSHSEGYTF. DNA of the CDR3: TGTGCCAGCAGCAAAAAAAATCCCAGCCACAGTGAGGGCTACACCTTC.

The CDR3 region is CASSIDNEQFF. DNA for the CDR3: TGTGCCAGTAGTATAGACAATGAGCAGTTCTTC. The V gene is TRBV19, the J gene TRBJ2-1; unclear D gene. Germline V gene sequence: CDR1 LNHDA, CDR2 SQIVND (reference sequence). CDR3 size: 11 residues. Trimming pared 0 bases from V and 6 bases from J, leaving 0 bases between. The full variable domain, its missing parts supplied by reference TRBV19 and TRBJ2-1, is DGGITQSPKYLFRKEGQNVTLSCEQNLNHDAMYWYRQDPGQGLRLIYYSQIVNDFQKGDIAEGYSVSREKKESFPLTVTSAQKNPTAFYLCASSIDNEQFFGPGTRLTVL.

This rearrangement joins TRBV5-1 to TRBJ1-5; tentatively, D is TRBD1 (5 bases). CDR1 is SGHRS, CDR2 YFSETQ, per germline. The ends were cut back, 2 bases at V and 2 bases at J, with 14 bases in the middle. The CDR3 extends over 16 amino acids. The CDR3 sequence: CASSFGDGIGNQPQHF. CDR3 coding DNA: TGCGCCAGCAGCTTCGGGGACGGCATCGGCAATCAGCCCCAGCATTTT.